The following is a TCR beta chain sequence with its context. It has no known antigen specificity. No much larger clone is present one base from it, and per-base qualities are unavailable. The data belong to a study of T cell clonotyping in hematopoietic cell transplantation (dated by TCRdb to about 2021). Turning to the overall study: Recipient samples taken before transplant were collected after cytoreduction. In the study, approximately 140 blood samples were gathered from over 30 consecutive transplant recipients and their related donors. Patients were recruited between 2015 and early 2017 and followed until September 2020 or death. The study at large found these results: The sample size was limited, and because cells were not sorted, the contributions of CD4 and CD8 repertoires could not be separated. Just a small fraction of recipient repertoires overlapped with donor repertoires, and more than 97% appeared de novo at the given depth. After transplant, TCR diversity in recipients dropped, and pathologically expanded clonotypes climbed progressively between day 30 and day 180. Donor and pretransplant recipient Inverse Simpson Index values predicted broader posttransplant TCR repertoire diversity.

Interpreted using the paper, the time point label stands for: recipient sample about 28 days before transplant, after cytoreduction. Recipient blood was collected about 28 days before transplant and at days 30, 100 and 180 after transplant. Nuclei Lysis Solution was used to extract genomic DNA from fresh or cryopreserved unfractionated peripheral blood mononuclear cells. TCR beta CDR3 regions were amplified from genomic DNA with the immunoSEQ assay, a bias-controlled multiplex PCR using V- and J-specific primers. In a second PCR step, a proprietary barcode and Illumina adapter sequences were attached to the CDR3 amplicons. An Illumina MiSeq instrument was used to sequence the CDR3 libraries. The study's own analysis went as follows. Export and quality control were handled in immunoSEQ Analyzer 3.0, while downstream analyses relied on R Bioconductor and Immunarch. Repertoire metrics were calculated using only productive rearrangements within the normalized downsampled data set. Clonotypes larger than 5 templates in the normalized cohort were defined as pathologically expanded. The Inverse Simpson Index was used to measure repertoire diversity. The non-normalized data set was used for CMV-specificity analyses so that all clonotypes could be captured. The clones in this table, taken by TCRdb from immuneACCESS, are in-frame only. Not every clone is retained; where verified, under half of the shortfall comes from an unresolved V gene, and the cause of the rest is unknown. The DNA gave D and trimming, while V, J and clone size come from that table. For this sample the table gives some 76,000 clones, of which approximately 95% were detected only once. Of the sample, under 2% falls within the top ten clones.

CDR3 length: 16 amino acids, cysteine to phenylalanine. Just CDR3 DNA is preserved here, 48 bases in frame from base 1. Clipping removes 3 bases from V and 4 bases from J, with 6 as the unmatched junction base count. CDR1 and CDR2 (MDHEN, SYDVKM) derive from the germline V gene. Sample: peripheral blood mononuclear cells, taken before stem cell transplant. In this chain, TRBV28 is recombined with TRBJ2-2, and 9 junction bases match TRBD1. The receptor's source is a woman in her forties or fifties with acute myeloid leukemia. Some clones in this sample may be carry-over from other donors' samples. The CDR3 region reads CASSFSGTGFTGELFF. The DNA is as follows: TGTGCCAGCAGTTTCTCGGGGACAGGGTTCACCGGGGAGCTGTTTTTT.